The present T cell receptor beta chain was sequenced within a study of T cell changes during pregnancy in multiple sclerosis. Clones were sequenced by immunoSEQ multiplex PCR, and TCRdb holds only the in-frame ones, with some missing. The repertoire includes roughly 47,000 clones, about 88% of them detected once, and roughly 1.1% sits in the top ten. The V and J ends lost 8 bases and 8 bases respectively, with 12 bases between them. Germline V gene sequence: CDR1 ENHRY, CDR2 SYGVKD. The CDR3 extends over 11 amino acids. The sequencing used CD4+ T cells from peripheral blood mononuclear cells, collected after pregnancy. The genes are TRBV10-3 and TRBJ1-2; D remains unclear. The sequence came from a female donor with multiple sclerosis, enrolled in a pregnancy study. CDR3 sequence reads: CAIQDFRGYTF. Here the CDR3 DNA reads TGTGCCATCCAGGACTTTCGCGGCTACACCTTC.